This T cell receptor beta chain was retrieved from a study of shared clonotypes between healthy human individuals. About the research overall: Per donor, CD8 memory used one plate, CD8 naive used two, CD4 memory used three and CD4 naive used three.

This clone is a singleton in its sample. Its antigen remains unidentified. This CDR3 spans 15 amino acids. Germline trimming cut 2 bases from V and 6 bases from J; bases unmatched to any gene: 4. Looked up from germline, CDR1 is MNHEY and CDR2 is SVGAGI. Regarding the study as a whole: It was anticipated that sequencing depth would influence how many clonotypes donors shared.

Method: immunoSEQ multiplex PCR; TCRdb's copy keeps in-frame clones and lacks some. The sample yields 1 million to 1.2 million clones, 70% to 80% seen once. This chain links TRBV6-5 with TRBJ2-7, with 13 bases lining up with TRBD2. What was sequenced was memory CD4+ T cells from PBMCs. The subset is: CD45RA-negative fraction. The sequence was obtained from a man aged 18 to 29 in good health. Some clones in this sample may be carry-over from other donors' samples. As DNA, the CDR3 is TGTGCCAGCAGTTACAGGACTAGCGGGAGACGCGAGCAGTACTTC. Translated, it gives CASSYRTSGRREQYF.